This T cell receptor beta chain originates from a study of T-cell reconstitution after alpha-beta-depleted transplantation in children. Using unique molecular identifiers, the investigators prepared the TCRbeta library. One entry per CDR3 protein, called by TCRdb with MiXCR from the PCR reads. The table records some 640,000 distinct CDR3 sequences, roughly 15% of them present only once. Germline V gene data show CDR1 as PRHDT and CDR2 as FYEKMQ (reference sequence). This CDR3 has 13 residues. V was clipped by 5 bases and J by 4 bases, with 11 bases between them. Material: PBMCs from the stem cell graft donor, obtained from the stem cell graft. The TCR comes from a human donor who donated a stem cell graft to a child with acute myeloid leukemia. The J gene is TRBJ1-1, the V gene TRBV13; D is possibly TRBD1 (5 bases). The CDR3 sequence: CASSHGRGTEAFF. In DNA, the CDR3 is TGTGCCAGCAGCCATGGGAGGGGCACTGAAGCTTTCTTT.